One sample yielded the 14 T cell receptor beta chains listed below, sequenced in a study of T cell responses to AZD1222 COVID-19 vaccine. Clones were sequenced by immunoSEQ multiplex PCR, and TCRdb holds only the in-frame ones, with some missing. Seen here are approximately 96,000 clones, about 86% observed once, and the top ten hold 5.6%. Sample: peripheral blood, taken 28 days after the second AZD1222 dose. These receptors originate from an adult who received the AZD1222 COVID-19 vaccine.

V gene TRBV7-3 combines with J gene TRBJ2-1, with TRBD2 matching 7 bases. The ends lost 3 bases at V and 3 bases at J; junction bases unmatched: 5. The V gene's germline CDR1 is SGHTA and CDR2 FQGTGA. CDR3 size: 15 residues. The CDR3 loop reads CASSFRTRIYNEQFF. CDR3 DNA: TGTGCCAGCAGCTTTAGGACTAGGATCTACAATGAGCAGTTCTTC.

The chain is built from TRBV28 and TRBJ1-5, with TRBD1 matching 9 bases. CDR3 size: 16 residues. The J segment lost 1 base and the V segment lost 6 bases, leaving 7 bases of the junction unmatched. The germline V gene has CDR1 MDHEN and CDR2 SYDVKM. The CDR3 DNA is TGTGCCAGCAGCAAACAGGGGGCTCGGAGCAATCAGCCCCAGCATTTT. Its translation is CASSKQGARSNQPQHF.

J is TRBJ2-5 and V is TRBV30, with D possibly being TRBD2 (6 bases). Deletions cut 0 bases from V and 6 bases from J, with 11 bases between. CDR1 is GTSNPN, CDR2 SVGIG, per germline (reference sequence). The CDR3 covers 13 residues. The CDR3 coding sequence is TGTGCCTGGAGTGTACGCGCGGGACAGACCCAGTACTTC. Translated, it gives CAWSVRAGQTQYF.

V and J are TRBV29-1 and TRBJ1-2; D gene ambiguous. The V gene lost 6 bases and the J gene lost 4 bases, with 15 bases spanning the gap. In germline, CDR1 is SQVTM, CDR2 ANQGSEA. The CDR3 length is 13 residues. CDR3 residues: CSVAPTTFYGYTF. The CDR3 DNA is TGCAGCGTCGCCCCGACAACATTCTATGGCTACACCTTC.

V is TRBV9 and J is TRBJ2-3; the D is unclear. With 10 bases removed from V and 2 bases from J, the gap between germline ends came to 17 bases. The CDR3 totals 14 residues. Germline V CDR1 and CDR2: SGDLS, YYNGEE. The CDR3 sequence: CASVCGILTDTQYF. CDR3 DNA: TGTGCCTCCGTCTGTGGGATTCTCACAGATACGCAGTATTTT.

The chain is built from TRBV10-3 and TRBJ2-5; TRBD1 agrees at 9 bases. V lost 4 bases, J lost 5 bases, and 5 bases stayed unmatched. CDR1 is ENHRY and CDR2 is SYGVKD in the germline V gene. The CDR3 loop spans 14 amino acids. This CDR3 is CAISADRGDETQYF. The DNA for the CDR3 is TGTGCCATCAGTGCGGACAGGGGTGACGAGACCCAGTACTTC.

This chain uses TRBV19 with TRBJ1-1; maybe TRBD1 (5 bases). V was trimmed by 4 bases and J by 3 bases, leaving 12 bases between them. The germline V gene has CDR1 LNHDA and CDR2 SQIVND (reference sequence). This CDR3 is 14 amino acids long. The CDR3 is CASSRGPRDTEAFF. The CDR3 DNA sequence: TGTGCCAGTAGTAGGGGCCCAAGGGACACTGAAGCTTTCTTT.

This chain links TRBV27 with TRBJ2-7, with D possibly TRBD1 on 6 matching bases. Germline V lookup: CDR1 MNHEY, CDR2 SMNVEV (reference sequence). The CDR3 loop spans 15 amino acids. Trimming stripped 2 bases from V and 2 bases from J, with 13 bases between. In DNA, the CDR3 is TGTGCCAGCAGTTTAACCGGGACATCACCCTACGAGCAGTACTTC. Encoded protein: CASSLTGTSPYEQYF.

This chain uses TRBV30 with TRBJ1-6; TRBD1 matches 8 bases. V lost 1 base and J lost 4; bases outside the gene matches: 3. Germline assignment: CDR1 GTSNPN and CDR2 SVGIG (reference sequence). There are 15 residues in the CDR3. CDR3 sequence reads: CAWSGGDRYNSPLHF. The CDR3 coding sequence is TGTGCCTGGAGTGGTGGGGACAGGTATAATTCACCCCTCCACTTT.

The V gene is TRBV5-1, the J gene TRBJ2-3; 9 nucleotides match TRBD1. The V and J ends lost 5 bases and 7 bases, in that order; junction bases with no gene match: 8. This CDR3 region has 14 residues. CDR1 and CDR2 (germline): SGHRS, YFSETQ. The CDR3 DNA reads TGCGCCAGCAGAGAGGGACAGGGAGTAAATACGCAGTATTTT. It translates to CASREGQGVNTQYF.

V and J are TRBV4-1 and TRBJ2-7, with D maybe TRBD1 (5 bases). Germline CDR1 reads MGHRA; CDR2 reads YSYEKL. CDR3 length: 16 residues. Trimming removed 1 base from V and 5 bases from J, with 18 bases in between. Here the CDR3 DNA reads TGCGCCAGCAGCCAAGTGTGGACGGCCCCAGGGCACGAGCAGTACTTC. Translated: CASSQVWTAPGHEQYF.

The chain links TRBV7-6 to TRBJ1-1; possible D gene TRBD1, 5 bases. The V and J ends lost 2 bases and 2 bases respectively, with 12 bases between them. The germline V gene has CDR1 SGHVS and CDR2 FNYEAQ. The CDR3 has 15 amino acids. For the CDR3, the DNA is TGTGCCAGCAGCTTATATACAGGTGGTAACACTGAAGCTTTCTTT. Encoded protein: CASSLYTGGNTEAFF.

The sample holds one count of this clone. V gene TRBV7-9 combines with J gene TRBJ1-2; possible D gene TRBD1, 5 bases. There are 14 residues in the CDR3. Germline V gives CDR1 SEHNR, CDR2 FQNEAQ (reference sequence). Trimming took off 5 bases at V and 1 base at J, with 11 bases between the two ends. The CDR3, as DNA: TGTGCCAGCAGCGGAGGGGACCTTAACTATGGCTACACCTTC. Its protein product is CASSGGDLNYGYTF.

The rearrangement uses TRBV6-5 and TRBJ2-7; D may be TRBD2 (5 bases). The CDR3 is 14 residues long. Germline V gives CDR1 MNHEY, CDR2 SVGAGI. Trimming took off 2 bases at V and 4 bases at J, with 12 bases between the two ends. Written as DNA, the CDR3 is TGTGCCAGCAGTTACGGGGTCCCGGGGTACGAGCAGTACTTC. Translated, it gives CASSYGVPGYEQYF.